Included here is one T cell receptor beta chain sequence, with context. Its antigen remains unidentified. This sample is drawn from a study of T cell responses to AZD1222 COVID-19 vaccine. Study-wide context: Whether given at about 4 or about 12 weeks, second doses were pooled. Study-level findings and limits: Clonal diversity was possibly underestimated, and white British individuals and females predominated among donors. Repertoires were sampled only after the peak T cell response.

Germline V gene sequence: CDR1 ENHRY, CDR2 SYGVKD. Trimming shortened V by 4 bases and J by 8 bases, and 8 bases separated the two germline ends. The CDR3 is made up of 12 amino acids. Sequencing was performed with immunoSEQ multiplex PCR; in TCRdb, only in-frame clones are kept and a portion is missing. The sample has roughly 120,000 clones, approximately 90% seen once. The sequenced sample was peripheral blood, obtained on day 0 of AZD1222 vaccination. This clonotype originated in an adult in good health. The rearrangement joins TRBV10-3 to TRBJ1-4; unclear D gene. CDR3 residues: CAISARGEKLFF. Here the CDR3 DNA reads TGTGCCATCAGTGCTCGTGGGGAAAAACTGTTTTTT.